Following are 24 T cell receptor beta chains from one sample sequenced in a study of T cells after yellow fever vaccination. TCRdb recomputed calls from the 5' RACE reads with MiXCR, one row per CDR3 protein. Counted here are around 56,000 distinct CDR3 sequences, approximately 6% occurring once; the ten biggest clones make up around 30%. The sample here was PBMCs, either bulk or a sorted T-cell subset (CD4+, CD8+, memory, or dextramer-sorted; not recorded which), taken on the day of the yellow fever booster vaccination. The receptors stem from a man aged 18 to 30 who received the YFV17D yellow fever vaccine.

The chain is built from TRBV4-2 and TRBJ1-5; TRBD1 is a possible D gene (6 bases). The V gene lost 0 bases and the J gene lost 2 bases, with 14 bases spanning the gap. Germline V gene lookup returns CDR1 LGHNA and CDR2 YNFKEQ. The CDR3 length is 17 residues. The CDR3 region is CASSQELQGYGNQPQHF. The CDR3, as DNA: TGTGCCAGCAGCCAAGAGTTACAGGGATACGGCAATCAGCCCCAGCATTTT.

This clonotype has only a few counts. The DNA is left out, because the CDR3 cannot be placed on it with certainty; the CDR3 is given as TCRdb lists it. The V and J genes are TRBV4-3 and TRBJ1-2; the table's D gene call, TRBD1, was not cross checked with the DNA. CDR1 LGHNA and CDR2 YSLEER come from the germline V gene. The CDR3 spans 17 residues, counting both ends. The CDR3 sequence is CASSPFGPGQGDYGYTF.

In its sample, this clonotype was seen many times. The rearrangement links TRBV4-1 to TRBJ2-2; no reliable D call. V was clipped by 6 bases and J by 7 bases, with 6 bases between them. Per the germline V gene, CDR1 is MGHRA and CDR2 is YSYEKL. The CDR3 is 11 amino acids. CDR3 amino acids: CASRGIGELFF. The CDR3 coding sequence is TGCGCCAGCAGGGGCATCGGGGAGCTGTTTTTT.

This clonotype was recorded many times. V usage is TRBV5-1 and J usage is TRBJ2-7, with TRBD1 identical over 8 bases. The CDR3 is 13 amino acids. Germline V CDR1 and CDR2: SGHRS, YFSETQ. V lost 4 bases and J lost 5; bases outside the gene matches: 5. Here the CDR3 DNA reads TGCGCCAGCAGCCCACAGGGGGTCGACGAGCAGTACTTC. Translation gives CASSPQGVDEQYF.

This clonotype was observed a few times. The V and J genes are TRBV2 and TRBJ2-5; perhaps TRBD1 as D (6 bases). The V and J ends lost 3 bases and 4 bases respectively, with 12 bases between them. The CDR3 extends over 14 amino acids. CDR1 and CDR2 (germline): SNHLY, FYNNEI. The CDR3 protein is CASSEYGTRETQYF. Written as DNA, the CDR3 is TGTGCCAGCAGTGAGTACGGGACACGAGAGACCCAGTACTTC.

This clonotype was observed at least ten times. The chain has TRBV20-1 and TRBJ2-3; 11 bases map to TRBD2. The trim removed 5 bases at V and 10 bases at J, leaving 17 bases unmatched. Germline V CDR1 and CDR2: DFQATT, SNEGSKA (reference sequence). The CDR3 has 16 amino acids. The CDR3 here is CSAGYPVAGGPLAQYF. Written as DNA, the CDR3 is TGCAGTGCTGGGTATCCGGTAGCGGGGGGGCCTCTAGCGCAGTATTTT.

This clonotype was seen only a few times. The chain uses TRBV7-2 and TRBJ2-3; no definite D call. The CDR3 runs to 11 residues. Trimming took off 2 bases at V and 8 bases at J, with 5 bases between the two ends. Per germline, CDR1 SGHTA and CDR2 FQGNSA. CDR3 nucleotide sequence: TGTGCCAGCAGCTTACAGCGTACGCAGTATTTT. It translates to CASSLQRTQYF.

The chain recombines TRBV5-1 with TRBJ2-3; TRBD2 matches 7 bases. The length of the CDR3 is 15 residues. The germline V gene has CDR1 SGHRS and CDR2 YFSETQ. Trimming cost V 4 bases and J 0 bases; bases outside gene matches: 5. The DNA of the CDR3 is TGCGCCAGCAGCAACCTAGCGGATAGCACAGATACGCAGTATTTT. Its translation: CASSNLADSTDTQYF.

The chain employs TRBV5-6 and TRBJ2-1, with D perhaps TRBD1 (6 bases). Trimming left V 1 base short and J 2 bases short, with 7 bases between. The CDR3 consists of 14 residues. Germline V CDR1 and CDR2: SGHDT, YYEEEE. In DNA, the CDR3 is TGTGCCAGCAGCTTGCAGGGGCCCTACAATGAGCAGTTCTTC. This translates into CASSLQGPYNEQFF.

This chain links TRBV6-6 with TRBJ2-7; D gene uncertain. Germline CDR1 and CDR2: MNHNY and SVGAGI (reference sequence). Trimming stripped 5 bases from V and 3 bases from J, with 8 bases between. The CDR3 totals 12 residues. In DNA form, the CDR3 reads TGTGCCAGCAGTAAGACGGTCTACGAGCAGTACTTC. It encodes CASSKTVYEQYF.

This clonotype showed up many times. CDR3 in DNA: TGCAGCGTTTTGGGAACTGAAGCTTTCTTT. This sequence encodes CSVLGTEAFF. The chain has TRBV29-1 and TRBJ1-1; D is unresolved. V was trimmed by 5 bases and J by 5 bases, leaving 6 bases between them. The germline V gene has CDR1 SQVTM and CDR2 ANQGSEA. CDR3 length: 10 residues.

The sample holds many counts of this clonotype. J is TRBJ2-7 and V is TRBV18, with TRBD2 matching over 10 bases. Germline loops: CDR1 KGHSH, CDR2 LQKENI. Germline trimming cut 3 bases from V and 0 bases from J; bases unmatched to any gene: 2. The CDR3 contains 15 residues. The CDR3 sequence: CASSPGLAISYEQYV. The CDR3 DNA reads as TGTGCCAGCTCACCGGGACTAGCGATCTCCTACGAGCAGTACGTC.

The rearrangement joins TRBV3-1 to TRBJ1-2, with D perhaps TRBD1 (6 bases). CDR3 size: 13 residues. Germline assignment: CDR1 LGHDT and CDR2 YNNKEL (reference sequence). The germline V and J ends were trimmed by 7 bases and 2 bases, with 11 bases remaining between them. The CDR3 reads CASTPGENYGYTF. Written as DNA, the CDR3 is TGTGCCAGCACCCCAGGGGAAAACTATGGCTACACCTTC.

J is TRBJ1-2 and V is TRBV25-1; D perhaps matches TRBD1 (6 bases). The CDR3 is 12 residues long. The V gene's germline CDR1 is MGHDK and CDR2 SYGVNS. Trimming pared 3 bases from V and 5 bases from J, leaving 7 bases between. The CDR3 spells CASSDQGYGYTF. CDR3 in DNA: TGTGCCAGCAGTGACCAGGGGTATGGCTACACCTTC.

The table lists this clonotype with many counts. The CDR3 protein is CSGGRMVDNEQFF. The DNA of the CDR3 is TGCAGCGGCGGCCGTATGGTCGACAATGAGCAGTTCTTC. The rearrangement links TRBV29-1 to TRBJ2-1; D ambiguous. The ends were cut back, 7 bases at V and 5 bases at J, with 15 bases in the middle. From germline, CDR1 is SQVTM and CDR2 ANQGSEA. The CDR3 length is 13 residues.

A few counts support this clonotype. The CDR3 nucleotides are TGTGCCAGCAGCTTAGAAGCGAGTGGTTTCGGCTATGGCTACACCTTC. It codes for CASSLEASGFGYGYTF. The rearrangement links TRBV7-6 to TRBJ1-2, with D uncertain. The CDR3 extends over 16 amino acids. Trimming took off 1 base at V and 4 bases at J, with 16 bases between the two ends. Germline V gene data show CDR1 as SGHVS and CDR2 as FNYEAQ.

This clonotype was found many times. The rearrangement joins TRBV20-1 to TRBJ2-4; D uncertain. Deletions cut 2 bases from V and 1 base from J, with 21 bases between. CDR3 size: 18 residues. Germline V lookup: CDR1 DFQATT, CDR2 SNEGSKA (reference sequence). The CDR3 reads CSARSGPSPLGAKNIQYF. The CDR3 nucleotides read TGCAGTGCTAGATCCGGGCCTTCCCCGCTGGGGGCCAAAAACATTCAGTACTTC.

This clonotype was picked up many times. The J gene is TRBJ2-1, the V gene TRBV6-6; perhaps TRBD1 as D (6 bases). Trimming removed 8 bases from V and 4 bases from J, with 18 bases in between. The CDR3 covers 15 residues. Germline V gene sequence: CDR1 MNHNY, CDR2 SVGAGI (reference sequence). Written as DNA, the CDR3 is TGTGCCAGCCGATTACAGGGCGTGGGTTACAATGAGCAGTTCTTC. Residues: CASRLQGVGYNEQFF.

This clonotype came up many times. The rearrangement uses TRBV6-2 or TRBV6-3 and TRBJ1-1; D might be TRBD1 (6 bases). Germline V gives CDR1 MNHEY, CDR2 SVGEGT. The ends were cut back, 6 bases at V and 1 base at J, with 15 bases in the middle. The CDR3 sequence is 15 residues long. CDR3 in amino acids: CASRGQQGSNTEAFF. In DNA, the CDR3 is TGTGCCAGCAGGGGACAACAGGGATCGAACACTGAAGCTTTCTTT.

This clonotype was seen many times. This chain links TRBV9 with TRBJ1-5; the match to TRBD1 covers 9 bases. Germline V lookup: CDR1 SGDLS, CDR2 YYNGEE. J was trimmed by 7 bases and V by 4 bases; bases with no gene match: 15. The CDR3 sequence is 17 residues long. The CDR3 DNA follows: TGTGCCAGCAGCCCAAGGACAGGGGCATCTACACGGCAGCCCCAGCATTTT. This translates into CASSPRTGASTRQPQHF.

The chain employs TRBV21-1 and TRBJ1-4; the table's D call, TRBD1, has no DNA check behind it. TRBV21-1 is listed as a pseudogene. This CDR3 spans 15 amino acids. CDR3 loop: CASLRRGTPREKLFF. The CDR3 region has the DNA TGTGCCAGCCTACGGCGGGGGACGCCTAGGGAAAAACTGTTTTTT.

Ten or more counts support this clonotype. V gene TRBV11-2 combines with J gene TRBJ2-2, with a weak D call TRBD1 (5 bases). This CDR3 has 16 amino acids. Germline V gives CDR1 SGHAT, CDR2 FQNNGV. V lost 7 bases to trimming and J lost 4 bases, with 19 bases between them. CDR3 region: CASNQGGQELTGELFF. The CDR3 nucleotides read TGTGCCAGCAACCAGGGTGGGCAGGAGCTCACCGGGGAGCTGTTTTTT.

This clonotype was picked up many times. The V gene is TRBV5-1, the J gene TRBJ1-6; D gene ambiguous. CDR1 SGHRS and CDR2 YFSETQ come from the germline V gene. This CDR3 contains 13 residues. V lost 2 bases to trimming and J lost 4 bases, with 4 bases between them. CDR3 nucleotides: TGCGCCAGCAGCTTAGGGTATAATTCACCCCTCCACTTT. It yields the protein CASSLGYNSPLHF. The full variable domain, rest sourced from reference TRBV5-1 and TRBJ1-6, is KAGVTQTPRYLIKTRGQQVTLSCSPISGHRSVSWYQQTPGQGLQFLFEYFSETQRNKGNFPGRFSGRQFSNSRSEMNVSTLELGDSALYLCASSLGYNSPLHFGNGTRLTVT.

This clonotype was seen a handful of times. The chain has TRBV6-2 or TRBV6-3 and TRBJ2-2; no clear D gene. Germline values: CDR1 MNHEY, CDR2 SVGEGT. The V end was cut by 2 bases, the J end by 10 bases, with 5 bases between. CDR3 size: 11 residues. The CDR3 nucleotides read TGTGCCAGCAGTTACGGCGCGGAGCTGTTTTTT. Protein: CASSYGAELFF.